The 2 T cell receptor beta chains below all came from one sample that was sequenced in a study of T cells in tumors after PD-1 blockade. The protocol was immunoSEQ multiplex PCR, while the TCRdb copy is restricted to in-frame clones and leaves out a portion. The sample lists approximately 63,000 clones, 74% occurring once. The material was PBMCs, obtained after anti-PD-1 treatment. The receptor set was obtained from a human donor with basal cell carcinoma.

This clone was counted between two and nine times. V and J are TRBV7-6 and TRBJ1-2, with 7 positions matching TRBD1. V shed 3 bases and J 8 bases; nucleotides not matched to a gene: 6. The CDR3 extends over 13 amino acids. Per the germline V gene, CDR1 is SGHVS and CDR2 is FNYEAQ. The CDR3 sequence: CASSFDRELGYTF. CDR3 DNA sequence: TGTGCCAGCAGCTTCGACAGGGAATTGGGCTACACCTTC.

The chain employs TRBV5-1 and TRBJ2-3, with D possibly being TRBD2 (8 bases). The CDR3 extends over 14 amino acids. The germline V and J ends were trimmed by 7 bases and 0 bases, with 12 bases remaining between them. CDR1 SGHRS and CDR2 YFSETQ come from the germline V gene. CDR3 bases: TGCGCCAGCCGGGAGGGACAGAGCACAGATACGCAGTATTTT. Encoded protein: CASREGQSTDTQYF.